Following are 25 T cell receptor beta chains from one sample sequenced in a study of cytomegalovirus exposure and HLA in healthy donors. PCR employed 60 Vbeta and 13 Jbeta primers. Sequencing was performed with immunoSEQ multiplex PCR; in TCRdb, only in-frame clones are kept and a portion is missing. Counted here are 180,000 or so clones, over 65% occurring once; the ten biggest clones make up 3.7%. The source material was PBMCs. The receptors derive from a woman aged 55-75 years in good health and CMV-seropositive.

As regards this clone: The identical CDR3 is also encoded by other nucleotide sequences in the sample. The rearrangement links TRBV5-4 to TRBJ1-6; 8 positions match TRBD1. The germline gives CDR1 SGHNT, CDR2 YYREEE (reference sequence). The CDR3 is made up of 15 amino acids. V trimming: 0 bases; J trimming: 4 bases; junction bases outside the gene matches: 0. The CDR3 bases are TGTGCCAGCAGCTTGGGACAGGGGTATAATTCACCCCTCCACTTT. Residues: CASSLGQGYNSPLHF.

In its sample, this clone was seen a few times. J is TRBJ2-4 and V is TRBV7-9; TRBD2 matches at 7 bases. The germline V gene has CDR1 SEHNR and CDR2 FQNEAQ (reference sequence). Trimming removed 8 bases from V and 15 bases from J; junction bases left unmatched: 7. The CDR3 has 10 residues. CDR3 loop: CASALPGGYF. The CDR3 nucleotides read TGTGCCAGCGCCCTCCCGGGAGGGTACTTC.

This clone was counted only a few times. The same CDR3 also results from other DNA sequences found in this sample. The chain employs TRBV30 and TRBJ1-2; no reliable D call. This CDR3 region has 12 residues. Germline V CDR1 and CDR2: GTSNPN, SVGIG (reference sequence). The V end was cut by 3 bases, the J end by 4 bases, with 9 bases between. The chain's CDR3 is CAWRKDSYGYTF. CDR3 bases: TGTGCCTGGAGAAAGGACTCCTATGGCTACACCTTC.

The chain carries TRBV10-3 and TRBJ1-2; TRBD1 agrees at 9 bases. CDR1 ENHRY and CDR2 SYGVKD come from the germline V gene. There are 14 residues in the CDR3. Trimming cost V 6 bases and J 7 bases; bases outside gene matches: 9. The CDR3 DNA is TGTGCCATCAGCGACCGGGACAGGGTGGTTGGCTACACCTTC. This gives the protein CAISDRDRVVGYTF.

The rearrangement links TRBV19 to TRBJ2-2, with a tentative D call TRBD1 (6 bases). CDR1 LNHDA and CDR2 SQIVND come from the germline V gene (reference sequence). The V and J ends lost 6 bases and 3 bases respectively, with 8 bases between them. The CDR3 runs to 13 residues. CDR3: CASSRQDTGELFF. CDR3 DNA sequence: TGTGCCAGTAGCCGACAGGACACCGGGGAGCTGTTTTTT.

This sequence joins TRBV6-6 and TRBJ1-1, with D hard to call. Germline CDR1 reads MNHNY; CDR2 reads SVGAGI (reference sequence). V shed 2 bases and J shed 4 bases, with 8 bases lying between them. The CDR3 spans 13 residues. The CDR3 bases are TGTGCCAGCAGTTACGGAAGAGGCACTGAAGCTTTCTTT. Translation gives CASSYGRGTEAFF.

The CDR3 sequence is CASTGPIVRVTGVGGNTIYF. In nucleotides, the CDR3 is TGTGCCAGCACGGGACCCATCGTGCGAGTAACAGGGGTTGGAGGAAACACCATATATTTT. The chain employs TRBV6-9 and TRBJ1-3; 7 positions match TRBD1. Germline V gives CDR1 MNHGY, CDR2 SVAAGI. V was pared by 7 bases and J by 4 bases, with 25 bases of the junction left unmatched. This CDR3 is built from 20 residues.

This chain uses TRBV29-1 with TRBJ1-2; D is possibly TRBD1 (6 bases). Germline lookup yields CDR1 SQVTM and CDR2 ANQGSEA. The germline V and J ends were trimmed by 2 bases and 3 bases, with 16 bases remaining between them. The CDR3 is made up of 15 amino acids. CDR3 sequence (DNA): TGCAGCGTTGAACCAGGGGCCGGATCGTACTATGGCTACACCTTC. Protein product: CSVEPGAGSYYGYTF.

V is TRBV6-6 and J is TRBJ2-7, with D perhaps TRBD2 (6 bases). Germline CDR1 reads MNHNY; CDR2 reads SVGAGI (reference sequence). The CDR3 has 16 amino acids. The ends were cut back, 2 bases at V and 3 bases at J, with 17 bases in the middle. CDR3 nucleotides: TGTGCCAGCAGTTACCCCGGGGTAGCGGCCTACTACGAGCAGTACTTC. Translating it yields CASSYPGVAAYYEQYF.

In DNA form, the CDR3 reads TGTGCCAGCAGCCCCGGGGTAGCGGGACCCTACGAGCAGTACTTC. It yields the protein CASSPGVAGPYEQYF. V is TRBV7-2 and J is TRBJ2-7, with 8 bases identical to TRBD2. After removal of 5 bases from V and 2 bases from J, the junction contained 8 bases not matched to a gene. Germline assignment: CDR1 SGHTA and CDR2 FQGNSA. There are 15 residues in the CDR3. Using reference TRBV7-2 and TRBJ2-7 for the parts outside the CDR3, the full variable domain is GAGVSQSPSNKVTEKGKDVELRCDPISGHTALYWYRQSLGQGLEFLIYFQGNSAPDKSGLPSDRFSAERTGGSVSTLTIQRTQQEDSAVYLCASSPGVAGPYEQYFGPGTRLTVT.

A note on this clone: At one of its ends the junction is not consistent with the germline gene, which may arise from a read error. The chain joins TRBV4-3 to TRBJ2-6; D might be TRBD1 (5 bases). Germline CDR1 and CDR2: LGHNA and YSLEER. The CDR3 runs to 15 residues. This CDR3 reads CASSRDMSGANGLTF. The CDR3 region has the DNA TGCGCCAGCAGTCGAGACATGTCTGGGGCCAACGGCCTGACTTTC.

This clone was counted a few times. The chain couples TRBV4-3 to TRBJ1-5, with D tentatively TRBD1 (6 bases). This CDR3 comprises 17 residues. V lost 4 bases and J 2 bases, leaving 18 bases between the germline ends. Germline assignment: CDR1 LGHNA and CDR2 YSLEER. CDR3 in DNA: TGCGCCAGCAGCCGCACCGCCAGGGGCGGTGGCAATCAGCCCCAGCATTTT. As protein: CASSRTARGGGNQPQHF.

The rearrangement uses TRBV28 and TRBJ1-6, with 7 positions matching TRBD1. This CDR3 spans 15 amino acids. Germline V gene lookup returns CDR1 MDHEN and CDR2 SYDVKM. J lost 5 bases, V lost 7 bases, and 8 bases had no gene match. Here the CDR3 reads CASNLQGTHNSPLHF. CDR3 coding DNA: TGTGCCAGCAACCTACAGGGGACCCATAATTCACCCCTCCACTTT.

The chain links TRBV5-4 to TRBJ2-2; D call uncertain. The CDR3 is 15 residues long. Germline V gene data show CDR1 as SGHNT and CDR2 as YYREEE (reference sequence). V was clipped by 4 bases and J by 2 bases, with 12 bases between them. The DNA for the CDR3 is TGTGCCAGCAGCGAACGACAAGCCAACACCGGGGAGCTGTTTTTT. Its translation is CASSERQANTGELFF.

The rearrangement joins TRBV10-3 to TRBJ2-1, with 16 nucleotides matching TRBD2. CDR1 is ENHRY and CDR2 is SYGVKD in the germline V gene. Trimming at V came to 7 bases and at J to 6 bases, leaving 6 bases not matched to a gene. This CDR3 spans 16 amino acids. The CDR3 is CAITTGTSGGANEQFF. The DNA for the CDR3 is TGTGCCATCACCACCGGGACTAGCGGGGGGGCCAATGAGCAGTTCTTC.

The J gene is TRBJ2-7, the V gene TRBV4-1; the match to TRBD2 covers 7 bases. Germline V gene sequence: CDR1 MGHRA, CDR2 YSYEKL. This CDR3 contains 18 residues. V shed 0 bases and J 0 bases; nucleotides not matched to a gene: 11. CDR3: CASSQEGPELASSYEQYF. The DNA for the CDR3 is TGCGCCAGCAGCCAAGAGGGGCCCGAACTAGCGAGCTCCTACGAGCAGTACTTC.

The rearrangement joins TRBV6-5 to TRBJ2-2; tentative D call: TRBD1 (6 bases). Germline-derived CDR1 and CDR2 are MNHEY and SVGAGI. The CDR3 totals 11 residues. V was pared by 11 bases and J by 14 bases, with 18 bases between. DNA of the CDR3: TGTGCCTCCACGGGGACAACTGGCCTGTTTTTT. Its translation is CASTGTTGLFF.

The chain carries TRBV4-1 and TRBJ2-2; possible D gene TRBD2, 7 bases. Germline assignment: CDR1 MGHRA and CDR2 YSYEKL. CDR3 length equals 16 residues. Trimming removed 1 base at V and 6 bases at J, with 15 bases between. In nucleotides, the CDR3 is TGCGCCAGCAGCCAAGTGGGGGGGCGCGGGCCCGGGGAGCTGTTTTTT. It specifies CASSQVGGRGPGELFF.

This chain links TRBV4-2 with TRBJ2-6; 7 bases align to TRBD1. Trimming at V came to 3 bases and at J to 4 bases, leaving 9 bases not matched to a gene. Per germline, CDR1 LGHNA and CDR2 YNFKEQ. CDR3 length equals 17 residues. In nucleotides, the CDR3 is TGTGCCAGCAGCCACGGAACAGGGGCGACAGGGGCCAACGTCCTGACTTTC. Translating it yields CASSHGTGATGANVLTF.

This clone was observed a handful of times. The V call is TRBV5-1, the J call TRBJ2-3; 8 bases align to TRBD1. After removal of 4 bases from V and 5 bases from J, the junction contained 6 bases not matched to a gene. The CDR3 extends over 14 amino acids. Looked up from germline, CDR1 is SGHRS and CDR2 is YFSETQ. CDR3 loop: CASSQDRGQDTQYF. CDR3 nucleotides: TGCGCCAGCAGCCAAGACAGGGGCCAAGATACGCAGTATTTT.

The chain is built from TRBV6-6 and TRBJ1-3; D is undetermined. The V gene's germline CDR1 is MNHNY and CDR2 SVGAGI (reference sequence). V lost 7 bases and J 1 base, leaving 8 bases between the germline ends. CDR3 length equals 13 residues. Written as DNA, the CDR3 is TGTGCCAGCATGCGGGAGTCTGGAAACACCATATATTTT. Translated: CASMRESGNTIYF.

The chain has TRBV6-6 and TRBJ1-1; possibly TRBD1 for D (5 bases). The V end lost 2 bases, the J end lost 4 bases, and 11 bases lay between the germline ends. The CDR3 spans 14 residues. Germline-derived CDR1 and CDR2 are MNHNY and SVGAGI (reference sequence). CDR3 DNA: TGTGCCAGCAGTTACGGGGGGTCCCCCACTGAAGCTTTCTTT. It codes for CASSYGGSPTEAFF.

This clone was counted a few times. The chain uses TRBV30 and TRBJ2-4; possibly TRBD2 for D (5 bases). Trimming left V 2 bases short and J 4 bases short, with 15 bases between. Germline-derived CDR1 and CDR2 are GTSNPN and SVGIG (reference sequence). This CDR3 is built from 15 residues. This CDR3 is CAWSRPSRGKNIQYF. The CDR3 nucleotides are TGTGCCTGGAGTAGGCCCTCCCGAGGGAAAAACATTCAGTACTTC.

This clone occurred once. The chain combines TRBV23-1 with TRBJ1-3; perhaps TRBD1 as D (5 bases). TRBV23-1 is placed among ORFs of uncertain function. The V and J ends lost 0 bases and 4 bases respectively, with 13 bases between them. The CDR3 is made up of 16 amino acids. This CDR3 reads CASSQSRGYGGNTIYF. The CDR3 DNA follows: TGCGCCAGCAGTCAATCGCGGGGGTACGGAGGAAACACCATATATTTT.

This clone was recorded a few times. V is TRBV5-1 and J is TRBJ2-4; tentatively, D is TRBD1 (6 bases). The V gene's germline CDR1 is SGHRS and CDR2 YFSETQ. V gave up 0 bases and J gave up 6 bases, with 13 bases separating them. The CDR3 totals 15 residues. The CDR3 loop reads CASSLALGRGNIQYF. In nucleotides, the CDR3 is TGCGCCAGCAGCTTGGCCCTGGGCAGGGGAAACATTCAGTACTTC.